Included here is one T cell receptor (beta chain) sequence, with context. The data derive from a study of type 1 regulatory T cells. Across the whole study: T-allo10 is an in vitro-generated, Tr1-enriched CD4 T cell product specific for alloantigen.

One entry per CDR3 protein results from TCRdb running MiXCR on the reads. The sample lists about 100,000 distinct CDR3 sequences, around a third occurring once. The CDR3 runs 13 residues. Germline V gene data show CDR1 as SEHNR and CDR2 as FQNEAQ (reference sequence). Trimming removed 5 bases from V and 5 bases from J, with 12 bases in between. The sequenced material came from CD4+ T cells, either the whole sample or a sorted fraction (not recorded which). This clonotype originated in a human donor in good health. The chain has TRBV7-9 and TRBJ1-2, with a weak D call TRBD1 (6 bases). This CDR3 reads CASSQEGGYGYTF. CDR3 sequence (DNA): TGTGCCAGCAGCCAAGAAGGGGGGTATGGCTACACCTTC.